The TCR beta chain described here comes from a study of T cells expressing NK-cell markers. Whole-study context: Sorted CD3+CD56+NKG2C+, CD3+CD56+NKG2C- and CD3+CD56-NKG2C+ T cells provided the TCR beta repertoires.

The CDR3 is 13 amino acids. The V gene's germline CDR1 is SEHNR and CDR2 FQNEAQ (reference sequence). TCRdb processed the 5' RACE reads again and assigns one entry to each CDR3 protein, with no DNA. This sample carries some 140,000 distinct CDR3 sequences, with around 35% going to the ten biggest clones. The sequence derives from a woman aged 45-65 years in good health. Sequenced sample: blood T cells: a sorted CD56 or NKG2C T cell subset, CD4+ or CD8+ T cells, or bulk PBMC T cells (not recorded which). The rearrangement joins TRBV7-9 to TRBJ2-1. CDR3 in amino acids: CASSLALDNEQFF.